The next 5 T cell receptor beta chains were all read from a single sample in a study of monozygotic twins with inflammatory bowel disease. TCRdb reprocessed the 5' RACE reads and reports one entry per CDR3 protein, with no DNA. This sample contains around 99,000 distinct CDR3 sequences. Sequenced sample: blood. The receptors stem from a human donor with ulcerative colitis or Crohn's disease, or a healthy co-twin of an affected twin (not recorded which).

CDR3 in amino acids: CASSRRWGSVTRETQYF. This chain joins TRBV7-4 and TRBJ2-5; TCRdb's D call, TRBD1, is unchecked because there is no DNA. CDR1 and CDR2 (germline): SGHVT, SQSDAQ. The CDR3 spans 17 residues. Full variable domain (rest looked up from reference TRBV7-4 and TRBJ2-5): GAGVSQSPRYKVAKRGRDVALRCDSISGHVTLYWYRQTLGQGSEVLTYSQSDAQRDKSGRPSGRFSAERPERSVSTLKIQRTEQGDSAVYLCASSRRWGSVTRETQYFGPGTRLLVL.

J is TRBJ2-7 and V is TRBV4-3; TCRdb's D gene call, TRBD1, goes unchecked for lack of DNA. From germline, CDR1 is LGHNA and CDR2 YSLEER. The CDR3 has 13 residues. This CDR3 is CASSWDKWGEQYF.

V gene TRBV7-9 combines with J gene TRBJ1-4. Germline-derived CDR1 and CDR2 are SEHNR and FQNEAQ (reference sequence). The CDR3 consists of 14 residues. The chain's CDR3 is CASSLDNTNEKLFF.

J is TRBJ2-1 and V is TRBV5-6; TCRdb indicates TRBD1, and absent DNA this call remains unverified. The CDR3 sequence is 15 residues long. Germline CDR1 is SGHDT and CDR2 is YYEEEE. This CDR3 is CASSTRDGSSGEQFF.

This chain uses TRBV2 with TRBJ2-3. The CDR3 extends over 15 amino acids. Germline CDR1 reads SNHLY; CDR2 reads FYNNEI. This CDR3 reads CASSAELPSTDTQYF.